The 4 T cell receptor beta chains in this list originate from one sample, sequenced in a study of PD-1 blockade in classical Hodgkin lymphoma. Method: immunoSEQ multiplex PCR; TCRdb's copy keeps in-frame clones and lacks some. The sample holds 30,000 or so clones, 75% to 95% seen once. Every patient experienced relapse after autologous stem cell transplantation, and brentuximab vedotin exposure varied. Negative magnetic selection isolated CD4+ T cells from thawed PBMCs. This specimen consisted of CD4+ T cells from blood, obtained at baseline. The receptors shown here come from a human donor with classical Hodgkin lymphoma.

This sequence joins TRBV6-1 and TRBJ1-1; a possible D gene is TRBD1 (5 bases). The CDR3 is 14 amino acids. V was cut by 3 bases and J by 1 base, with 9 bases left in between. CDR1 is MNHNS and CDR2 is SASEGT in the germline V gene. CDR3 sequence: CASSETVSNTEAFF. The CDR3 nucleotides are TGTGCCAGCAGTGAGACAGTTTCGAACACTGAAGCTTTCTTT.

This clone was observed a single time. The rearrangement joins TRBV27 to TRBJ1-2, with 7 bases aligning to TRBD1. CDR3 length: 15 amino acids. The germline V gene has CDR1 MNHEY and CDR2 SMNVEV (reference sequence). Trimming cost V 5 bases and J 0 bases; bases outside gene matches: 6. CDR3 nucleotides: TGTGCCAGCAGTCCCAGGGGGTTTTCTAACTATGGCTACACCTTC. It specifies CASSPRGFSNYGYTF.

The rearrangement links TRBV5-1 to TRBJ2-3; 7 nucleotides align to TRBD2. CDR3 length: 16 residues. V lost 0 bases, J lost 2 bases, and 6 bases stayed unmatched. CDR1 is SGHRS and CDR2 is YFSETQ in the germline V gene. CDR3 amino acids: CASSLATSRYTDTQYF. The DNA of the CDR3 is TGCGCCAGCAGCTTGGCGACTAGCAGATACACAGATACGCAGTATTTT.

This clone showed up just once. V usage is TRBV28 and J usage is TRBJ2-7; 9 bases match TRBD1. This CDR3 has 15 residues. The germline V gene has CDR1 MDHEN and CDR2 SYDVKM. The ends lost 3 bases at V and 4 bases at J; junction bases unmatched: 7. The chain's CDR3 is CASSLGGQGPYEQYF. Written as DNA, the CDR3 is TGTGCCAGCAGTTTGGGGGGACAGGGTCCGTACGAGCAGTACTTC.